This TCR beta chain was identified during a study of T cells after posttransplantation cyclophosphamide. General study results and limits: Donor CD8+ memory clones often dominated recipient blood repertoires at later times. TRB overlap between skin or GI tissue T cells and blood was limited. TRB clonality was highly associated with recipient CMV seropositivity and reactivation.

Note on this clone: Its antigen is unidentified.

A marrow graft followed busulfan-fludarabine conditioning, with cyclophosphamide on days +3 and +4. Measured with immunoSEQ multiplex PCR; TCRdb has only the in-frame clones, and not every one. The sample yields around 21,000 clones, about nine tenths seen once. The TCR sequence derives from a female patient between 35 and 55 years old who received an allogeneic stem cell transplant from a related donor, was CMV-positive, and had no GVHD. T cells may partly derive from the graft donor. The sequencing used PBMCs, collected after allogeneic stem cell transplant with posttransplant cyclophosphamide.

CDR3 region: CASSFQAGEQFF. The CDR3 DNA is TGTGCCAGCAGCTTTCAAGCGGGAGAGCAGTTCTTC. The gene calls are TRBV7-6 and TRBJ2-1; 7 positions match TRBD2. The CDR3 runs 12 residues. V trimming: 3 bases; J trimming: 10 bases; junction bases outside the gene matches: 3. From germline, CDR1 is SGHVS and CDR2 FNYEAQ. Full variable domain (remainder filled in from reference TRBV7-6 and TRBJ2-1): GAGVSQSPRYKVTKRGQDVALRCDPISGHVSLYWYRQALGQGPEFLTYFNYEAQQDKSGLPNDRFSAERPEGSISTLTIQRTEQRDSAMYRCASSFQAGEQFFGPGTRLTVL.